One sample yielded the 27 T cell receptor beta chains listed below, sequenced in a study of T cell repertoires in cytomegalovirus infection. Their recognized antigens are unknown. TCRdb itself ran the reads through MiXCR, one entry per CDR3 protein. The sample lists under 300,000 distinct CDR3 sequences; 20% to 25% were seen once. This specimen was cultured PBMCs, taken from culture after CMV antigen stimulation. Receptor source: a human donor in good health (CMV status not recorded). Some clones in this sample may be carry-over from other donors' samples.

This clonotype was counted ten times or more. This chain uses TRBV11-2 with TRBJ2-2, with 9 bases matching TRBD1. Germline V gene data show CDR1 as SGHAT and CDR2 as FQNNGV. The CDR3 covers 14 residues. The trim removed 4 bases at V and 5 bases at J, leaving 2 bases unmatched. The CDR3 region has the DNA TGTGCCAGCAGCTCCGGGACAGGGACCGGGGAGCTGTTTTTT. Amino acid sequence: CASSSGTGTGELFF.

This clonotype was seen more than once but under ten times. CDR3 region: CASSLGPMNTEAFF. The DNA of the CDR3 is TGTGCCAGCAGCTTAGGGCCAATGAACACTGAAGCTTTCTTT. The V gene is TRBV7-2, the J gene TRBJ1-1; D is unresolved. The germline CDR1 and CDR2 sequences are SGHTA and FQGNSA. This CDR3 has 14 residues. V lost 1 base and J 0 bases, leaving 6 bases between the germline ends.

The gene calls are TRBV20-1 and TRBJ2-1; D gene uncertain. V dropped 4 bases and J dropped 9 bases, with 16 bases sitting between them. Germline CDR1 reads DFQATT; CDR2 reads SNEGSKA (reference sequence). This CDR3 has 13 residues. The chain's CDR3 is CSAIQVLTGEQFF. In nucleotides, the CDR3 is TGCAGTGCTATTCAGGTTTTAACGGGTGAGCAGTTCTTC.

This clonotype was counted only a few times. For the CDR3, the DNA is TGTGCCAGCAGAGGGACAGGGGGGTCCTACGAGCAGTACTTC. Its protein is CASRGTGGSYEQYF. The chain has TRBV7-2 and TRBJ2-7; the match to TRBD1 covers 11 bases. Germline assignment: CDR1 SGHTA and CDR2 FQGNSA. This CDR3 contains 14 residues. The V and J ends lost 6 bases and 1 base, in that order; junction bases with no gene match: 2.

This chain links TRBV29-1 with TRBJ1-1; a weak D match, TRBD1 (6 bases). Trimming left V 5 bases short and J 0 bases short, with 10 bases between. CDR1 and CDR2 (germline): SQVTM, ANQGSEA. This CDR3 comprises 13 residues. CDR3 nucleotide sequence: TGCAGCGTTCAGGACAGCATGAACACTGAAGCTTTCTTT. Residues: CSVQDSMNTEAFF.

The chain couples TRBV24-1 to TRBJ1-1; unclear D gene. The germline CDR1 and CDR2 sequences are KGHDR and SFDVKD. The CDR3 runs 12 residues. Trimming pared 1 base from V and 4 bases from J, leaving 3 bases between. In DNA, the CDR3 is TGTGCCACCAGTGATTTTGGCACTGAAGCTTTCTTT. Translation: CATSDFGTEAFF.

This clonotype was seen a few times. The rearrangement links TRBV19 to TRBJ1-1; possible D gene TRBD1, 5 bases. V gave up 2 bases and J gave up 5 bases, with 15 bases separating them. The germline V gene encodes CDR1 LNHDA and CDR2 SQIVND (reference sequence). CDR3 length: 15 residues. CDR3 loop: CASSITPRGRTEAFF. The CDR3 nucleotides read TGTGCCAGTAGTATAACGCCGCGGGGGAGGACTGAAGCTTTCTTT.

The CDR3 nucleotides are TGTGCCAGTGTAAGAGCCGTGAGTTCGGTCTACAATGAGCAGTTCTTC. Translating gives CASVRAVSSVYNEQFF. This chain uses TRBV19 with TRBJ2-1; D call uncertain. Trimming removed 8 bases at V and 3 bases at J, with 20 bases between. Germline V gives CDR1 LNHDA, CDR2 SQIVND (reference sequence). The CDR3 contains 16 residues.

This clonotype appeared a few times. The genes are TRBV7-2 and TRBJ2-5; a possible D gene is TRBD1 (5 bases). In germline, CDR1 is SGHTA, CDR2 FQGNSA. With 5 bases removed from V and 4 bases from J, the gap between germline ends came to 20 bases. The CDR3 covers 16 residues. Here the CDR3 reads CASSMQRVGAGETQYF. CDR3 in DNA: TGTGCCAGCAGCATGCAGCGAGTAGGGGCCGGAGAGACCCAGTACTTC.

At least ten counts were recorded for this clonotype. The rearrangement links TRBV27 to TRBJ1-6; D call uncertain. V was trimmed by 6 bases and J by 10 bases, leaving 4 bases between them. The CDR3 runs 10 residues. Germline-derived CDR1 and CDR2 are MNHEY and SMNVEV (reference sequence). The CDR3 nucleotides read TGTGCCAGCAGAGCGTCACCCCTCCACTTT. It yields the protein CASRASPLHF.

The J gene is TRBJ2-1, the V gene TRBV18; D is unresolved. Germline V gene sequence: CDR1 KGHSH, CDR2 LQKENI. The V end was cut by 2 bases, the J end by 6 bases, with 14 bases between. The CDR3 has 15 amino acids. The CDR3 here is CASSPMLGRVNEQFF. CDR3 sequence (DNA): TGTGCCAGCTCACCAATGCTTGGCCGCGTCAATGAGCAGTTCTTC.

This clonotype occurred a few times. The DNA of the CDR3 is TGTGCCAGCCGGCGGGGACTGGACCGCTACGAGCAGTACGTC. Amino acid sequence: CASRRGLDRYEQYV. The genes are TRBV25-1 and TRBJ2-7; D possibly corresponds to TRBD2 (6 bases). CDR3 size: 14 residues. Trimming stripped 8 bases from V and 3 bases from J, with 17 bases between. Germline V CDR1 and CDR2: MGHDK, SYGVNS.

Ten or more counts support this clonotype. The chain combines TRBV7-2 with TRBJ2-1; D might be TRBD2 (5 bases). V dropped 1 base and J dropped 1 base, with 8 bases sitting between them. There are 15 residues in the CDR3. Germline lookup yields CDR1 SGHTA and CDR2 FQGNSA. CDR3 sequence (DNA): TGTGCCAGCAGCTTAGATAGCGTATCCTACAATGAGCAGTTCTTC. It translates to CASSLDSVSYNEQFF.

This clonotype was counted at least ten times. The rearrangement uses TRBV9 and TRBJ1-1; TRBD1 matches at 8 bases. Germline-derived CDR1 and CDR2 are SGDLS and YYNGEE. With 4 bases clipped from V and 2 bases from J, the junction kept 7 bases outside the gene matches. This CDR3 contains 15 residues. CDR3 coding DNA: TGTGCCAGCAGCCGACGGACAGGGCCCAACACTGAAGCTTTCTTT. Protein product: CASSRRTGPNTEAFF. Full variable domain (outside the CDR3, taken from reference TRBV9 and TRBJ1-1): DSGVTQTPKHLITATGQRVTLRCSPRSGDLSVYWYQQSLDQGLQFLIQYYNGEERAKGNILERFSAQQFPDLHSELNLSSLELGDSALYFCASSRRTGPNTEAFFGQGTRLTVV.

This clonotype was detected a few times. This chain links TRBV7-9 with TRBJ2-1; TRBD2 matches 7 bases. Germline V gene sequence: CDR1 SEHNR, CDR2 FQNEAQ (reference sequence). Trimming took 6 bases from V and 10 from J; bases not matched to a gene: 12. The CDR3 runs to 14 residues. The CDR3 DNA reads as TGTGCCAGCAGTCGCACCGGGACGCGGGGGGAGCAGTTCTTC. It yields the protein CASSRTGTRGEQFF. The variable domain in full, completed from reference TRBV7-9 and TRBJ2-1, reads DTGVSQNPRHKITKRGQNVTFRCDPISEHNRLYWYRQTLGQGPEFLTYFQNEAQLEKSRLLSDRFSAERPKGSFSTLEIQRTEQGDSAMYLCASSRTGTRGEQFFGPGTRLTVL.

This clonotype was observed many times. CDR3 in DNA: TGCAGCGTTGACCGAGGGGGCTTCGCTGAAGCTTTCTTT. The encoded protein is CSVDRGGFAEAFF. V is TRBV29-1 and J is TRBJ1-1, with 7 positions matching TRBD1. CDR1 and CDR2 from the germline V gene are SQVTM and ANQGSEA. V shed 3 bases and J 6 bases; nucleotides not matched to a gene: 7. The CDR3 contains 13 residues.

The sample holds many counts of this clonotype. The chain couples TRBV7-2 to TRBJ2-5; no clear D gene. The CDR3 loop spans 12 amino acids. CDR1 is SGHTA and CDR2 is FQGNSA in the germline V gene. Deletions cut 3 bases from V and 4 bases from J, with 6 bases between. The CDR3 nucleotides are TGTGCCAGCAGCTTTGTAGGAGAGACCCAGTACTTC. Translating gives CASSFVGETQYF.

The chain couples TRBV19 to TRBJ2-2; 12 bases map to TRBD2. CDR3 length: 15 amino acids. Germline V gene data show CDR1 as LNHDA and CDR2 as SQIVND (reference sequence). V lost 8 bases, J lost 4 bases, and 5 bases stayed unmatched. CDR3 protein: CASSGLAGLTGELFF. The CDR3 nucleotides are TGTGCCAGTTCGGGACTAGCGGGCCTCACCGGGGAGCTGTTTTTT.

This clonotype was counted a single time. The chain carries TRBV5-6 and TRBJ2-7; D not certain. V shed 0 bases and J shed 3 bases, with 13 bases lying between them. CDR3 length: 15 residues. Germline-derived CDR1 and CDR2 are SGHDT and YYEEEE. CDR3 in DNA: TGTGCCAGCAGCTTGGAAACCATTTTGGGCTACGAGCAGTACTTC. Protein sequence: CASSLETILGYEQYF.

Only a few counts were recorded for this clonotype. The chain is built from TRBV18 and TRBJ2-7; 14 nucleotides line up with TRBD2. V was clipped by 5 bases and J by 6 bases; unmatched bases: 15. The CDR3 has 18 amino acids. Per germline, CDR1 KGHSH and CDR2 LQKENI. This CDR3 is CASSSGLAGAARRREQYF. The CDR3 DNA sequence: TGTGCCAGCTCATCGGGACTAGCGGGAGCGGCCAGGCGGCGCGAGCAGTACTTC.

This clonotype came up many times. The CDR3 DNA follows: TGTGCCAGCAGTCCGCGGGGGGGCACTGAAGCTTTCTTT. Translated, it gives CASSPRGGTEAFF. The genes are TRBV7-2 and TRBJ1-1; D is possibly TRBD1 (5 bases). V shed 6 bases and J shed 4 bases, with 12 bases lying between them. The germline V gene has CDR1 SGHTA and CDR2 FQGNSA. The CDR3 spans 13 residues.

The sample holds many counts of this clonotype. The rearrangement uses TRBV7-2 and TRBJ1-5, with D uncertain. This CDR3 is built from 14 residues. CDR1 and CDR2 (germline): SGHTA, FQGNSA. V dropped 6 bases and J dropped 1 base, with 10 bases sitting between them. CDR3: CASRKDGSNQPQHF. CDR3 nucleotide sequence: TGTGCCAGCAGAAAGGACGGGAGCAATCAGCCCCAGCATTTT.

The chain has TRBV28 and TRBJ2-3, with TRBD1 matching over 8 bases. The ends lost 8 bases at V and 0 bases at J; junction bases unmatched: 4. The length of the CDR3 is 14 residues. The germline gives CDR1 MDHEN, CDR2 SYDVKM. The CDR3 loop is CASGQGSSTDTQYF. The CDR3 bases are TGTGCCAGCGGACAGGGAAGTAGCACAGATACGCAGTATTTT. The entire variable domain, with the rest obtained from reference TRBV28 and TRBJ2-3, is as follows: DVKVTQSSRYLVKRTGEKVFLECVQDMDHENMFWYRQDPGLGLRLIYFSYDVKMKEKGDIPEGYSVSREKKERFSLILESASTNQTSMYLCASGQGSSTDTQYFGPGTRLTVL.

This clonotype was picked up many times. CDR3 DNA sequence: TGTGCTAGTGGTTCCTACAATGAGCAGTTCTTC. Protein: CASGSYNEQFF. The V gene is TRBV12-5, the J gene TRBJ2-1; D remains ambiguous. Trimming took off 4 bases at V and 2 bases at J, with 0 bases between the two ends. This CDR3 comprises 11 residues. Germline V gene data show CDR1 as LGHNT and CDR2 as FRNRAP. The full variable domain, rest sourced from reference TRBV12-5 and TRBJ2-1, is DARVTQTPRHKVTEMGQEVTMRCQPILGHNTVFWYRQTMMQGLELLAYFRNRAPLDDSGMPKDRFSAEMPDATLATLKIQPSEPRDSAVYFCASGSYNEQFFGPGTRLTVL.

The chain uses TRBV11-2 and TRBJ2-1, with a possible D match to TRBD2 (6 bases). The CDR3 is made up of 15 amino acids. Germline V gene sequence: CDR1 SGHAT, CDR2 FQNNGV. The ends were cut back, 1 base at V and 5 bases at J, with 12 bases in the middle. For the CDR3, the DNA is TGTGCCAGCAGCTTAGGGGGTGCGGGGAACAATGAGCAGTTCTTC. Translating it yields CASSLGGAGNNEQFF.

In DNA, the CDR3 is TGTGCCAGCACCCTCGGGGGTTCTAATGAAAAACTGTTTTTT. Translating it yields CASTLGGSNEKLFF. The gene calls are TRBV12-3 or TRBV12-4 and TRBJ1-4, with a tentative D call TRBD1 (5 bases). The CDR3 has 14 amino acids. With 7 bases removed from V and 3 bases from J, the gap between germline ends came to 12 bases.

In its sample, this clonotype was seen a few times. The rearrangement links TRBV7-8 to TRBJ2-7; maybe TRBD1 (5 bases). This CDR3 is built from 15 residues. V was trimmed by 3 bases and J by 0 bases, leaving 12 bases between them. Germline V gene sequence: CDR1 SGHVS, CDR2 FQNEAQ. CDR3 amino acids: CASSFGQGNSYEQYV. In DNA, the CDR3 is TGTGCCAGCAGCTTCGGGCAGGGAAACTCCTACGAGCAGTACGTC.